This T cell receptor beta chain derives from a study of sequential checkpoint blockade in melanoma. The treatment here: randomized to nivolumab then ipilimumab (arm A) or the reverse (arm B). With 5 bases removed from V and 11 bases from J, the gap between germline ends came to 21 bases. CDR3 length: 14 amino acids. Germline V lookup: CDR1 SGHNT, CDR2 YENEEA. TCRdb keeps only in-frame clones here, not all; method: immunoSEQ multiplex PCR. The table has 4,500 to 6,000 clones, under 40% seen once. This clone was recorded a few times. V and J are TRBV11-3 and TRBJ1-1; no firm D call. The specimen was tumor tissue (inferred from file names), collected from a patient given nivolumab and ipilimumab in sequence. The TCR was taken from a human donor with melanoma. CDR3 loop: CASSQGWAVHGAFF. CDR3 DNA sequence: TGTGCCAGCAGCCAAGGGTGGGCAGTTCATGGCGCTTTCTTT.